Described below is a single TCR beta chain sequence and its context. Its target is unknown. Two oligonucleotides, mixed equimolar, formed the beta constant-region primer covering TRBC1 and TRBC2. Nested alpha and beta constant-region primers with the SP2 primer drove four PCR rounds on ligated cDNA. TCRdb recomputed calls from the UMI-ligation and nested PCR reads with MiXCR, one row per CDR3 protein. The data show tens of thousands of distinct CDR3 sequences, approximately 11% seen once. CMV status came from CD4+ IFNgamma after overnight CMV lysate stimulation. Germline V gene sequence: CDR1 SEHNR, CDR2 FQNEAQ (reference sequence). The CDR3 covers 14 residues. Trimming removed 5 bases at V and 10 bases at J, with 20 bases between. This record comes from a study of naive and memory T cell subsets. Study-level findings and limits: Naive and memory subsets had different power law exponents for TCR abundance. Naive repertoires, especially CD8, held a few larger clonotypes, possibly memory cells re-expressing CD45RA.

The receptor's source is a human donor in good health. The J gene is TRBJ1-2, the V gene TRBV7-9; a weak D match, TRBD1 (5 bases). Sequences were obtained from naive CD4+ T cells from blood. CDR3 sequence: CASSPEGHHVVYTF. The CDR3, as DNA: TGTGCCAGCAGCCCCGAAGGACACCACGTCGTCTACACCTTC.